These 17 T cell receptor beta chains were all obtained from the same sample, sequenced in a study of cytomegalovirus exposure and HLA in healthy donors. Only in-frame clones appear in the TCRdb table, and some are missing; sequencing was by immunoSEQ multiplex PCR. The repertoire has about 56,000 clones, approximately 92% of them found once; the top ten carry around 1.1%. The sample taken for sequencing was PBMCs. Receptor source: a young man in good health and CMV-seronegative.

The rearrangement uses TRBV29-1 and TRBJ1-2; the D is unclear. The CDR3 length is 12 residues. In germline, CDR1 is SQVTM, CDR2 ANQGSEA. V was shortened by 6 bases and J by 7 bases, with 15 bases between the two germline ends. Here the CDR3 reads CSVEGGPGGYTF. CDR3 DNA sequence: TGCAGCGTCGAGGGTGGTCCGGGTGGCTACACCTTC.

The CDR3 DNA follows: TGTGCCAGCAGTTTAACAGGGGCCATGAACACTGAAGCTTTCTTT. It specifies CASSLTGAMNTEAFF. This chain uses TRBV28 with TRBJ1-1; 7 bases align to TRBD1. Losses at the gene ends were 2 bases for V and 0 bases for J; bases not matched to a gene: 3. The CDR3 runs to 15 residues. Germline-derived CDR1 and CDR2 are MDHEN and SYDVKM.

CDR3 protein: CASSSPGNPSWFF. The DNA for the CDR3 is TGTGCCAGCAGCTCACCGGGAAACCCGAGCTGGTTCTTC. The chain employs TRBV5-4 and TRBJ2-1; D might be TRBD2 (5 bases). V was clipped by 3 bases and J by 15 bases, with 19 bases between them. Germline V gives CDR1 SGHNT, CDR2 YYREEE (reference sequence). This CDR3 region has 13 residues.

The rearrangement joins TRBV28 to TRBJ1-2, with 9 bases matching TRBD1. Germline assignment: CDR1 MDHEN and CDR2 SYDVKM. The CDR3 extends over 14 amino acids. V was clipped by 6 bases and J by 6 bases; unmatched bases: 8. CDR3: CASSLTGGTNGYTF. CDR3 DNA: TGTGCCAGCAGCCTGACAGGGGGAACTAATGGCTACACCTTC.

The V call is TRBV18, the J call TRBJ2-7; 13 bases agree with TRBD2. The CDR3 consists of 17 residues. J lost 3 bases, V lost 3 bases, and 8 bases had no gene match. CDR1 is KGHSH, CDR2 LQKENI, per germline. The CDR3 sequence is CASSPGTSGNSNYEQYF. The CDR3 nucleotides are TGTGCCAGCTCACCGGGGACTAGCGGGAACTCAAACTACGAGCAGTACTTC.

The chain couples TRBV14 to TRBJ2-1; tentatively, D is TRBD2 (5 bases). The germline V and J ends were trimmed by 5 bases and 6 bases, with 20 bases remaining between them. The germline V gene encodes CDR1 SGHDN and CDR2 FVKESK. The CDR3 totals 16 residues. As DNA, the CDR3 is TGTGCCAGCAGCAAGTTGGGAGCGAGTCATGGCAATGAGCAGTTCTTC. Translated: CASSKLGASHGNEQFF.

V is TRBV6-4 and J is TRBJ1-5; D is undetermined. The CDR3 has 14 amino acids. Germline V CDR1 and CDR2: MRHNA, SNTAGT. The V end lost 3 bases, the J end lost 2 bases, and 8 bases lay between the germline ends. CDR3 loop: CASSEIGGNQPQHF. In DNA, the CDR3 is TGTGCCAGCAGTGAAATCGGTGGCAATCAGCCCCAGCATTTT.

In this sample, this clone turned up a few times. The chain couples TRBV4-2 to TRBJ2-1; 12 positions agree with TRBD2. CDR3 length: 16 residues. V lost 2 bases to trimming and J lost 7 bases; unmatched junction nucleotides: 6. The V gene's germline CDR1 is LGHNA and CDR2 YNFKEQ. This chain's CDR3 is CASSQRLAGEVNEQFF. The CDR3 nucleotides read TGTGCCAGCAGCCAACGACTAGCGGGAGAAGTAAATGAGCAGTTCTTC.

V gene TRBV28 combines with J gene TRBJ2-1; possible D gene TRBD1, 6 bases. Germline values: CDR1 MDHEN, CDR2 SYDVKM. This CDR3 has 14 residues. Trimming shortened V by 5 bases and J by 5 bases, and 13 bases separated the two germline ends. This CDR3 reads CASSPPGQNNEQFF. Written as DNA, the CDR3 is TGTGCCAGCAGTCCCCCGGGACAAAACAATGAGCAGTTCTTC.

The chain combines TRBV5-1 with TRBJ2-3, with 10 bases matching TRBD2. Germline V gene sequence: CDR1 SGHRS, CDR2 YFSETQ. V was clipped by 8 bases and J by 6 bases; unmatched bases: 9. This CDR3 contains 14 residues. CDR3 sequence (DNA): TGCGCCAGTGCCCCAGGGACTAGCGTCGATACGCAGTATTTT. This sequence encodes CASAPGTSVDTQYF.

The V and J genes are TRBV6-1 and TRBJ2-5; 14 bases line up with TRBD2. The CDR3 has 18 residues. The V gene end was trimmed by 4 bases and the J gene end by 0 bases; junction bases not matched to a gene: 7. Per germline, CDR1 MNHNS and CDR2 SASEGT. CDR3 DNA sequence: TGTGCCAGCAGTGCCCGGACTAGCGGGAGGAGTTACCAAGAGACCCAGTACTTC. It yields the protein CASSARTSGRSYQETQYF.

The chain couples TRBV7-9 to TRBJ1-1, with D possibly matching TRBD1 (5 bases). Germline CDR1 is SEHNR and CDR2 is FQNEAQ (reference sequence). The CDR3 runs 14 residues. V lost 2 bases to trimming and J lost 1 base, with 8 bases between them. CDR3 in DNA: TGTGCCAGCAGCTTACAGGGAGGGAACACTGAAGCTTTCTTT. It codes for CASSLQGGNTEAFF.

The chain recombines TRBV6-5 with TRBJ2-7, with 10 bases aligning to TRBD1. The CDR3 has 14 residues. The ends lost 5 bases at V and 4 bases at J; junction bases unmatched: 5. Germline CDR1 reads MNHEY; CDR2 reads SVGAGI. The CDR3: CASSGRDRGYEQYF. DNA of the CDR3: TGTGCCAGCAGTGGCCGGGACAGGGGATACGAGCAGTACTTC.

The chain combines TRBV6-1 with TRBJ1-1; no firm D call. CDR1 is MNHNS and CDR2 is SASEGT in the germline V gene. V was cut by 2 bases and J by 1 base, with 8 bases left in between. The CDR3 loop spans 14 amino acids. CDR3 bases: TGTGCCAGCAGTGAATTGAGGTGGAACACTGAAGCTTTCTTT. Its translation is CASSELRWNTEAFF.

This rearrangement joins TRBV9 to TRBJ2-7; 14 nucleotides line up with TRBD2. With 0 bases clipped from V and 1 base from J, the junction kept 6 bases outside the gene matches. Germline loops: CDR1 SGDLS, CDR2 YYNGEE. This CDR3 is 18 amino acids long. CDR3 nucleotide sequence: TGTGCCAGCAGCGTAGGAGGGACTAGCGGGAGTTGGTCCTACGAGCAGTACTTC. It yields the protein CASSVGGTSGSWSYEQYF.

This chain joins TRBV5-1 and TRBJ2-1; the D gene is possibly TRBD2 (6 bases). The CDR3 totals 17 residues. V lost 7 bases and J lost 4, with 24 bases in between. Germline V gene lookup returns CDR1 SGHRS and CDR2 YFSETQ. The CDR3 sequence is CASAILGYWRDYNEQFF. The DNA of the CDR3 is TGCGCCAGCGCTATTTTGGGATACTGGCGGGATTACAATGAGCAGTTCTTC.

The chain links TRBV4-3 to TRBJ2-1, with 12 bases aligning to TRBD2. Losses at the gene ends were 2 bases for V and 7 bases for J; bases not matched to a gene: 6. Germline-derived CDR1 and CDR2 are LGHNA and YSLEER. This CDR3 is 16 amino acids long. CDR3: CASSQLRTSGKNEQFF. The CDR3 DNA is TGCGCCAGCAGCCAACTCCGGACTAGCGGGAAAAATGAGCAGTTCTTC.